This T cell receptor beta chain was retrieved from a study of CD8+CD57+ T cells in acquired aplastic anemia. Study background: Quantities of DNA derived from sorted CD4+ and CD8+ cells averaged around 3 ug.

With respect to this clonotype: What it binds is not known.

The CDR3 sequence is 11 residues long. Germline V gene data show CDR1 as KGHDR and CDR2 as SFDVKD. The V and J ends lost 4 bases and 11 bases respectively, with 9 bases between them. Genomic DNA, the template, was used for profiling of the TCR beta VDJ and CDR3. Each CDR3 protein gets one entry after TCRdb re-called the reads with MiXCR. The sample gives some 150,000 distinct CDR3 sequences, 41% of which show up once; over 6.5% is in the top ten. Study-level results: Some 30 was the count of CD8+ CDR3 sequences that patients shared with controls. Patients did not significantly differ from controls in CD8+ Simpson's diversity.

The clonotype originates from a human donor in good health, serving as a control. The chain is built from TRBV24-1 and TRBJ2-3; D remains ambiguous. Material for sequencing was sorted CD4+, CD8+, or CD8+CD57+ T cells (not recorded which) from PBMCs. CDR3 region: CATSDRTEQYF. As DNA, the CDR3 is TGTGCCACCAGTGACAGGACCGAGCAGTATTTT.